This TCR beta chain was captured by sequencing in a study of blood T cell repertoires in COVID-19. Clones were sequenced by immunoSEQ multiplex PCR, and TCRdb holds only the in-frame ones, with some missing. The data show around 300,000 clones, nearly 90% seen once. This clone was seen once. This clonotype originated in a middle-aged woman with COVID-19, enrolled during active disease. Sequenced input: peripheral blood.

The chain's CDR3 is CASRSGGRNEQFF. Written as DNA, the CDR3 is TGTGCCAGCAGAAGCGGGGGGCGTAATGAGCAGTTCTTC. The J gene is TRBJ2-1, the V gene TRBV28, with 9 bases aligning to TRBD2. The CDR3 consists of 13 residues. Unmatched junction bases numbered 4, after V lost 6 bases and J lost 7 bases. Germline V gives CDR1 MDHEN, CDR2 SYDVKM.